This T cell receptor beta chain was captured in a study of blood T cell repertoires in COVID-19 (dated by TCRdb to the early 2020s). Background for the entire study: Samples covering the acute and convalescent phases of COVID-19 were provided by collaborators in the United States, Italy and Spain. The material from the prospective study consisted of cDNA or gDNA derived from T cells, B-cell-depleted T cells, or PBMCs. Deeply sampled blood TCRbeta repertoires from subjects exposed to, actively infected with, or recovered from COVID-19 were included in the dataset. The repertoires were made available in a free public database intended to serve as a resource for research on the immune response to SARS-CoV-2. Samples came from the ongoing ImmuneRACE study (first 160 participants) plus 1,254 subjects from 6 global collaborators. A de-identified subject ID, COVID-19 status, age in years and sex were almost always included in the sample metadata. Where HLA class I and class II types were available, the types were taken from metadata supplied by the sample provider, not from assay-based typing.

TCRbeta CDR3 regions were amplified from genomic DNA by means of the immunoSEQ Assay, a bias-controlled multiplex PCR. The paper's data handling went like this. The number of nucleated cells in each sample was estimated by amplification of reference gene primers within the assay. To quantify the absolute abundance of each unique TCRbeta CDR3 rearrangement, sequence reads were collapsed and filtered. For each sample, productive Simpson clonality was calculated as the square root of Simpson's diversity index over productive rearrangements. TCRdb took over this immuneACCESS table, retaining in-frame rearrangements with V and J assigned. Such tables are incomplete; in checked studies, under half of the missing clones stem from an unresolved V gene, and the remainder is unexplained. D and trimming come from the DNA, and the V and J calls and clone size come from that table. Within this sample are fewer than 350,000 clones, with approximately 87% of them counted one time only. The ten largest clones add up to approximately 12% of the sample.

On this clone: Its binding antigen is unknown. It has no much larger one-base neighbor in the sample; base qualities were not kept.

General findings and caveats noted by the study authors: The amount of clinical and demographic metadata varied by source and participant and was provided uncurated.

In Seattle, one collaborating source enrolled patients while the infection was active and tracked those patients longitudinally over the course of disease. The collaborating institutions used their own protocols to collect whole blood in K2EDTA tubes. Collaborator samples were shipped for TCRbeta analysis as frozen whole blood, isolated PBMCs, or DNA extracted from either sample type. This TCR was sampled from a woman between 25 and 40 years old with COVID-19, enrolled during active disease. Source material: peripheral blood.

This receptor has the CDR3 CASSQDRVGETQYF. The nucleotide sequence is given as TGTGCCAGCAGCCAAGACAGGGTGGGGGAGACCCAGTACTTC. This receptor chain uses TRBV3-1 (or the pseudogene TRBV3-2) and TRBJ2-5, with TRBD1 tentatively as D gene (5 bases match). According to the germline V gene (reference sequence), CDR1 reads LGHDT and CDR2 reads YNNKEL. There are 14 amino acids in the CDR3, from cysteine to phenylalanine inclusive. Solely the CDR3 DNA is kept, with 42 bases framed from the first base. V gives up 0 bases and J gives up 5 bases, and the segment between their germline ends measures 10 bases.